The 15 T cell receptor beta chains given below trace back to one sample, sequenced in a study of cytomegalovirus exposure and HLA in healthy donors. The PCR ran on 60 Vbeta and 13 Jbeta primers. The protocol was immunoSEQ multiplex PCR, while the TCRdb copy is restricted to in-frame clones and leaves out a portion. The repertoire has under 200,000 clones, approximately 86% of them found once; the top ten carry approximately 2%. The sequencing sample was made of PBMCs. All receptors derive from a woman aged 18-29 years in good health and CMV-seronegative.

The CDR3 is CAIKPQGAQTSGANVLTF. The CDR3 nucleotides read TGTGCCATCAAACCACAGGGGGCCCAAACCTCTGGGGCCAACGTCCTGACTTTC. The chain carries TRBV10-3 and TRBJ2-6; TRBD1 matches 9 bases. Germline V gene lookup returns CDR1 ENHRY and CDR2 SYGVKD. The CDR3 sequence is 18 residues long. V was pared by 7 bases and J by 0 bases, with 10 bases of the junction left unmatched.

This chain uses TRBV6-1 with TRBJ1-1; D is undetermined. Per germline, CDR1 MNHNS and CDR2 SASEGT. This CDR3 is 13 amino acids long. V was pared by 5 bases and J by 5 bases, with 12 bases between. CDR3: CASSPALWTEAFF. The CDR3 DNA follows: TGTGCCAGCAGTCCTGCACTGTGGACTGAAGCTTTCTTT.

Here the CDR3 reads CASSLGQATGGYTF. The DNA of the CDR3 is TGTGCCAGCAGCCTTGGACAGGCCACCGGGGGCTACACCTTC. The chain joins TRBV9 to TRBJ1-2; 7 nucleotides align to TRBD1. Germline CDR1 reads SGDLS; CDR2 reads YYNGEE. This CDR3 comprises 14 residues. V lost 4 bases to trimming and J lost 8 bases; unmatched junction nucleotides: 11.

The chain carries TRBV11-2 and TRBJ2-7, with TRBD1 matching 9 bases. The CDR3 is 16 residues long. In germline, CDR1 is SGHAT, CDR2 FQNNGV. V shed 4 bases, J shed 0 bases, and the junction held 7 bases outside the gene matches. The chain's CDR3 is CASSSPGTGSSYEQYF. The DNA for the CDR3 is TGTGCCAGCAGCTCACCCGGGACAGGGAGCTCCTACGAGCAGTACTTC.

In DNA, the CDR3 is TGTGCCAGCAGCGGACGGGACAGGTCTGGATCTAATGAAAAACTGTTTTTT. Translation: CASSGRDRSGSNEKLFF. The rearrangement joins TRBV7-9 to TRBJ1-4, with 8 bases fitting TRBD1. This CDR3 comprises 17 residues. The junction had 11 bases not matched to a gene; V was cut back by 5 bases and J by 3 bases. Germline assignment: CDR1 SEHNR and CDR2 FQNEAQ (reference sequence).

The chain is built from TRBV18 and TRBJ2-1; D remains ambiguous. Between the trimmed V and J ends, which lost 3 bases and 10 bases, there was a span of 13 bases. There are 13 residues in the CDR3. Germline V gives CDR1 KGHSH, CDR2 LQKENI. The CDR3 DNA sequence: TGTGCCAGCTCACCTGGCGAGCAGCGCGAGCAGTTCTTC. Its translation: CASSPGEQREQFF.

V is TRBV5-1 and J is TRBJ2-2; 9 nucleotides align to TRBD1. Germline lookup yields CDR1 SGHRS and CDR2 YFSETQ. Trimming took 1 base from V and 5 from J; bases not matched to a gene: 9. The CDR3 is 17 amino acids. CDR3: CASSLNLGQGVTGELFF. CDR3 sequence (DNA): TGCGCCAGCAGCTTGAATCTGGGACAGGGAGTGACCGGGGAGCTGTTTTTT.

The rearrangement links TRBV28 to TRBJ2-2, with a possible D match to TRBD2 (7 bases). V gave up 3 bases and J gave up 1 base, with 15 bases separating them. The CDR3 runs to 17 residues. Germline loops: CDR1 MDHEN, CDR2 SYDVKM. CDR3: CASSFGGHWRNTGELFF. The CDR3 region has the DNA TGTGCCAGCAGTTTCGGGGGGCACTGGCGGAACACCGGGGAGCTGTTTTTT.

The J gene is TRBJ2-3, the V gene TRBV27; D unresolved. The V end was cut by 10 bases, the J end by 0 bases, with 14 bases between. This CDR3 has 14 amino acids. The germline V gene encodes CDR1 MNHEY and CDR2 SMNVEV (reference sequence). The CDR3 is CATHRVVSTDTQYF. The CDR3 nucleotides read TGTGCCACCCACCGAGTGGTCAGCACAGATACGCAGTATTTT.

The chain uses TRBV6-5 and TRBJ1-4; D perhaps matches TRBD1 (6 bases). The germline V gene encodes CDR1 MNHEY and CDR2 SVGAGI. Trimming stripped 6 bases from V and 2 bases from J, with 13 bases between. The CDR3 is 15 amino acids. CDR3 residues: CASSRQEGTNEKLFF. The DNA of the CDR3 is TGTGCCAGCAGCCGACAGGAAGGGACTAATGAAAAACTGTTTTTT.

The chain couples TRBV19 to TRBJ2-1; possible D gene TRBD2, 6 bases. Trimming stripped 3 bases from V and 8 bases from J, with 14 bases between. The CDR3 has 14 amino acids. Germline CDR1 reads LNHDA; CDR2 reads SQIVND (reference sequence). CDR3 sequence reads: CASSIGGPGDEQFF. The CDR3 bases are TGTGCCAGTAGTATCGGAGGGCCGGGCGATGAGCAGTTCTTC.

The rearrangement uses TRBV7-9 and TRBJ1-4, with 9 bases aligning to TRBD1. V gave up 3 bases and J gave up 8 bases; unmatched junction bases: 7. This CDR3 is 15 amino acids long. The germline gives CDR1 SEHNR, CDR2 FQNEAQ (reference sequence). The CDR3 loop is CASSFQGQGKEKLFF. Written as DNA, the CDR3 is TGTGCCAGCAGCTTTCAAGGACAGGGGAAAGAAAAACTGTTTTTT. Variable domain in full (rest from reference TRBV7-9 and TRBJ1-4): DTGVSQNPRHKITKRGQNVTFRCDPISEHNRLYWYRQTLGQGPEFLTYFQNEAQLEKSRLLSDRFSAERPKGSFSTLEIQRTEQGDSAMYLCASSFQGQGKEKLFFGSGTQLSVL.

The rearrangement uses TRBV28 and TRBJ2-6, with 7 bases identical to TRBD2. Trimming removed 5 bases from V and 0 bases from J; junction bases left unmatched: 13. Germline CDR1 is MDHEN and CDR2 is SYDVKM. CDR3 length: 19 residues. CDR3 sequence reads: CASSPLVAGRSSGANVLTF. The DNA for the CDR3 is TGTGCCAGCAGTCCGCTTGTAGCGGGCCGCAGCTCTGGGGCCAACGTCCTGACTTTC.

The gene calls are TRBV15 and TRBJ2-1, with TRBD2 matching over 8 bases. CDR1 and CDR2 from the germline V gene are LNHNV and YYDKDF (reference sequence). The CDR3 is 15 residues long. V lost 10 bases, J lost 4 bases, and 12 bases stayed unmatched. Here the CDR3 reads CASRGGRGTYNEQFF. The CDR3 nucleotides read TGTGCCAGTCGGGGGGGACGGGGTACGTACAATGAGCAGTTCTTC.

This chain connects TRBV4-1 to TRBJ1-6, with unresolved D. Germline values: CDR1 MGHRA, CDR2 YSYEKL. The length of the CDR3 is 17 residues. V was clipped by 0 bases and J by 5 bases, with 14 bases between them. The DNA for the CDR3 is TGCGCCAGCAGCCAAGAGATCATCCAGGCGAATAATTCACCCCTCCACTTT. It is translated as CASSQEIIQANNSPLHF.